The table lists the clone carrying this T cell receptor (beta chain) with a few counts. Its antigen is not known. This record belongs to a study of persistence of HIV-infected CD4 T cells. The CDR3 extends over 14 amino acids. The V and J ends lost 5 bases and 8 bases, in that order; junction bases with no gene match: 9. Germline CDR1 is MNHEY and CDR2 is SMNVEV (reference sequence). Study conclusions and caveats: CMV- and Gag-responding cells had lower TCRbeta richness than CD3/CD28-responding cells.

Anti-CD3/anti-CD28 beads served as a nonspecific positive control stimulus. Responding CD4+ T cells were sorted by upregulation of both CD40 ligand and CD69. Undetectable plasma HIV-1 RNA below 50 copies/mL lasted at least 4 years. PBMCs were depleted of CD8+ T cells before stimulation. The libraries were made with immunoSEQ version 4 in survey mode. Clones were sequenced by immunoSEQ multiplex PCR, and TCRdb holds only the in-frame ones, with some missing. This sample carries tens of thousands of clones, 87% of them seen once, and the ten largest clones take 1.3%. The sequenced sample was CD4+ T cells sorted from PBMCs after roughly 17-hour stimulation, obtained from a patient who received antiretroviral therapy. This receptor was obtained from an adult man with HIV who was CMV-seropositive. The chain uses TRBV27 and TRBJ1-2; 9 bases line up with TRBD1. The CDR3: CASSPRQGVWGYTF. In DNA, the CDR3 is TGTGCCAGCAGTCCCAGACAGGGGGTCTGGGGCTACACCTTC.